One sample yielded the 10 T cell receptor beta chains listed below, sequenced in a study of control samples from healthy donors and cancer patients. TCRdb's table, derived via immunoSEQ multiplex PCR, lists solely in-frame clones and lacks some. Of tens of thousands of clones listed, about 83% are singletons. Sequences were obtained from blood. These receptors came from a man between 60 and 75 years old in good health.

The V gene is TRBV2, the J gene TRBJ2-3; 10 bases align to TRBD2. The CDR3 is 15 amino acids. Germline assignment: CDR1 SNHLY and CDR2 FYNNEI. The V gene end was trimmed by 4 bases and the J gene end by 6 bases; junction bases not matched to a gene: 7. CDR3 nucleotides: TGTGCCAGCAGTGCCGGACTAGCGGTTAGGGATACGCAGTATTTT. Its translation is CASSAGLAVRDTQYF.

The J gene is TRBJ1-1, the V gene TRBV5-4; possible D gene TRBD1, 6 bases. Per germline, CDR1 SGHNT and CDR2 YYREEE (reference sequence). Trimming stripped 5 bases from V and 4 bases from J, with 15 bases between. This CDR3 spans 14 amino acids. Written as DNA, the CDR3 is TGTGCCAGCAGGGGCGCAGGGGTGTCCACTGAAGCTTTCTTT. Translated, it gives CASRGAGVSTEAFF.

The chain joins TRBV18 to TRBJ2-7; a possible D gene is TRBD2 (7 bases). Germline assignment: CDR1 KGHSH and CDR2 LQKENI. Trimming stripped 1 base from V and 6 bases from J, with 13 bases between. This CDR3 contains 14 residues. CDR3 DNA: TGTGCCAGCTCACCACAGGGGGGGGGATCCGAGCAGTACTTC. Its translation: CASSPQGGGSEQYF.

The chain is built from TRBV7-2 and TRBJ2-7; D unclear. The CDR3 length is 16 residues. Germline lookup yields CDR1 SGHTA and CDR2 FQGNSA. V shed 0 bases and J shed 0 bases, with 12 bases lying between them. The CDR3 DNA reads as TGTGCCAGCAGCTTAGCCACCACGTTGGGCTCCTACGAGCAGTACTTC. Amino acids: CASSLATTLGSYEQYF.

V usage is TRBV7-3 and J usage is TRBJ2-3; TRBD1 matches at 8 bases. The germline V gene has CDR1 SGHTA and CDR2 FQGTGA. This CDR3 contains 14 residues. The V segment lost 5 bases and the J segment 2 bases; nucleotides outside the gene matches: 3. This CDR3 reads CASSKGQDTDTQYF. CDR3 DNA: TGTGCCAGCAGCAAGGGACAGGACACAGATACGCAGTATTTT.

This clone was counted a few times. The chain is built from TRBV6-5 and TRBJ1-2, with D possibly being TRBD1 (5 bases). V dropped 6 bases and J dropped 4 bases, with 12 bases sitting between them. The CDR3 covers 13 residues. Germline CDR1 is MNHEY and CDR2 is SVGAGI. The DNA for the CDR3 is TGTGCCAGCAGGCCCGGGACTAGCTATGGCTACACCTTC. Its protein product is CASRPGTSYGYTF.

The V call is TRBV9, the J call TRBJ2-1, with 12 bases identical to TRBD2. V lost 4 bases and J lost 5; bases outside the gene matches: 13. This CDR3 spans 18 amino acids. Germline V CDR1 and CDR2: SGDLS, YYNGEE. Here the CDR3 DNA reads TGTGCCAGCAGCACTCGGACTAGCGGGACTAGAGTGAACAATGAGCAGTTCTTC. Amino acids: CASSTRTSGTRVNNEQFF.

This chain uses TRBV4-3 with TRBJ2-2; 12 bases are a match to TRBD1. V dropped 4 bases and J dropped 5; count of bases not matched to a gene: 8. The CDR3 covers 17 residues. Germline V gene data show CDR1 as LGHNA and CDR2 as YSLEER. Here the CDR3 DNA reads TGCGCCAGCAGCCCGTTCCCGGGACAGGGGGCGACCGGGGAGCTGTTTTTT. Translated: CASSPFPGQGATGELFF.

A single count supports this clone. This sequence joins TRBV30 and TRBJ1-1; no firm D call. The CDR3 is 13 residues long. Germline loops: CDR1 GTSNPN, CDR2 SVGIG (reference sequence). Trimming took 0 bases from V and 5 from J, leaving 10 bases between them. The CDR3 DNA reads TGTGCCTGGAGTGTACTAGGAGGGACTGAAGCTTTCTTT. It specifies CAWSVLGGTEAFF.

The chain recombines TRBV19 with TRBJ1-1; no firm D call. There are 15 residues in the CDR3. V was pared by 5 bases and J by 1 base, with 14 bases between. In germline, CDR1 is LNHDA, CDR2 SQIVND (reference sequence). The CDR3 loop is CASSPRERWNTEAFF. As DNA, the CDR3 is TGTGCCAGTAGTCCGAGAGAACGGTGGAACACTGAAGCTTTCTTT.